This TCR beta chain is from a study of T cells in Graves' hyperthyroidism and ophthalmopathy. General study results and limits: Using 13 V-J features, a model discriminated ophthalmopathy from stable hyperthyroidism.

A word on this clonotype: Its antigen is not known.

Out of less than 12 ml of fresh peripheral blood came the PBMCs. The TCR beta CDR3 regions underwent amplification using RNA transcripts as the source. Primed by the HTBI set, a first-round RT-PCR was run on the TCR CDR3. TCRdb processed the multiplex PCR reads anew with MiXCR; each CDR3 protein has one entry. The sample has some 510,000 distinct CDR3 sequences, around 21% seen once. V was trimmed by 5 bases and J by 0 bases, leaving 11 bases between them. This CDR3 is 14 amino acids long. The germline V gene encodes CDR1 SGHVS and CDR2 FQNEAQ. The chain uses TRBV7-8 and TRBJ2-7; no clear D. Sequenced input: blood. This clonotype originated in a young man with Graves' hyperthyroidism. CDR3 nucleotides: TGTGCCAGCAGCCCCCGGACCAACTCCTACGAGCAGTACTTC. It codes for CASSPRTNSYEQYF.